These T cell receptor beta chains were read from a single sample in a study of blood T cells in healthy people across ages. TCRdb recomputed calls from the 5' RACE reads with MiXCR, one row per CDR3 protein. Among some 1.5 million distinct CDR3 sequences listed, under 30% were seen once. The sequencing sample was made of blood. The source of these receptors is a woman younger than 45 in good health. Both conserved end residues are part of each CDR3. Fields, in order: clone size, J gene, D gene, V gene, CDR3 protein, CDR3 DNA. A D gene is named only where the DNA matches it firmly. Expanded clones are given a class, and other clones once, few, many or no size at all.

clone size: many
J gene: TRBJ1-5
D gene: .
V gene: TRBV7-2
CDR3 protein: CASSRSRNQPQHF
CDR3 DNA: TGTGCCAGCAGTCGGAGCCGCAATCAGCCCCAGCATTTT

clone size: once
J gene: TRBJ1-2
D gene: TRBD1
V gene: TRBV4-3
CDR3 protein: CASSVTGGHGYTF
CDR3 DNA: TGCGCCAGCAGCGTGACAGGGGGCCATGGCTACACCTTC

clone size: .
J gene: TRBJ2-2
D gene: .
V gene: TRBV24-1
CDR3 protein: CATSENHIGEGFPGERFF
CDR3 DNA: TGTGCCACCAGTGAGAACCATATCGGCGAGGGTTTCCCCGGGGAGCGGTTTTTT

clone size: few
J gene: TRBJ2-7
D gene: .
V gene: TRBV4-1
CDR3 protein: CASSRLEGGVYEQYF
CDR3 DNA: TGCGCCAGCAGCCGTCTTGAGGGAGGAGTCTACGAGCAGTACTTC

clone size: .
J gene: TRBJ2-4
D gene: .
V gene: TRBV7-9
CDR3 protein: CASSAPTETNEQYF
CDR3 DNA: TGTGCCAGCAGCGCACCGACAGAGACCAATGAGCAGTACTTC

clone size: .
J gene: TRBJ2-1
D gene: TRBD2
V gene: TRBV20-1
CDR3 protein: CSARVSGGAGIYNEQFF
CDR3 DNA: TGCAGTGCTAGAGTTAGCGGGGGGGCCGGGATCTACAATGAGCAGTTCTTC

clone size: .
J gene: TRBJ2-7
D gene: .
V gene: TRBV2
CDR3 protein: CASMEASAACEQYF
CDR3 DNA: TGTGCCAGCATGGAGGCTAGCGCGGCCTGCGAGCAGTACTTC

clone size: many
J gene: TRBJ2-3
D gene: TRBD2
V gene: TRBV20-1
CDR3 protein: CSATSGGTTDTQYF
CDR3 DNA: TGCAGTGCTACTAGCGGGGGGACCACAGATACGCAGTATTTT

clone size: .
J gene: TRBJ2-5
D gene: .
V gene: TRBV12-5
CDR3 protein: CASGLVSRRDLYF
CDR3 DNA: TGTGCTAGTGGTTTGGTGTCCCGGAGGGACCTGTACTTC

clone size: few
J gene: TRBJ1-1
D gene: .
V gene: TRBV28
CDR3 protein: CASRAAGGGTEAFF
CDR3 DNA: TGTGCCAGCCGGGCGGCGGGGGGAGGTACTGAAGCTTTCTTT

clone size: many
J gene: TRBJ1-6
D gene: .
V gene: TRBV5-1
CDR3 protein: CASSEAGKNSPLHF
CDR3 DNA: TGCGCCAGCAGCGAGGCTGGGAAGAATTCACCCCTCCACTTT

clone size: few
J gene: TRBJ1-2
D gene: TRBD1
V gene: TRBV20-1
CDR3 protein: CSAKYDRGYTF
CDR3 DNA: TGCAGTGCTAAATATGACAGGGGTTACACCTTC

clone size: .
J gene: TRBJ2-6
D gene: .
V gene: TRBV5-5
CDR3 protein: CASSLHYALSGANVLTF
CDR3 DNA: TGTGCCAGCAGCCTCCATTACGCCCTTTCTGGGGCCAACGTCCTGACTTTC

clone size: few
J gene: TRBJ2-7
D gene: .
V gene: TRBV7-9
CDR3 protein: CASSSGTATPRQYF
CDR3 DNA: TGTGCCAGCAGCTCCGGGACTGCCACCCCAAGGCAGTACTTC

clone size: few
J gene: TRBJ2-5
D gene: .
V gene: TRBV4-1
CDR3 protein: CASSPKLYQETQYF
CDR3 DNA: TGCGCCAGCAGCCCAAAGCTGTACCAAGAGACCCAGTACTTC

clone size: few
J gene: TRBJ2-1
D gene: .
V gene: TRBV14
CDR3 protein: CASRVFRAHERFF
CDR3 DNA: TGTGCCAGCAGGGTGTTTCGGGCTCATGAGCGGTTCTTC

clone size: few
J gene: TRBJ2-1
D gene: TRBD2
V gene: TRBV15
CDR3 protein: CATSRAGTIYNEQFF
CDR3 DNA: TGTGCCACCAGCAGAGCCGGGACTATATACAATGAGCAGTTCTTC

clone size: .
J gene: TRBJ1-2
D gene: .
V gene: TRBV7-9
CDR3 protein: CASSPRDIPDGYTF
CDR3 DNA: TGTGCCAGCAGCCCCCGGGACATTCCGGACGGCTACACCTTC

clone size: few
J gene: TRBJ2-5
D gene: .
V gene: TRBV28
CDR3 protein: CASRVGGEETQYF
CDR3 DNA: TGTGCCAGCAGGGTGGGTGGGGAAGAGACCCAGTACTTC

clone size: many
J gene: TRBJ2-7
D gene: .
V gene: TRBV5-1
CDR3 protein: CASSLTTLYEQYF
CDR3 DNA: TGTGCCAGCAGCTTAACGACACTCTACGAGCAGTACTTC

clone size: .
J gene: TRBJ2-5
D gene: .
V gene: TRBV20-1
CDR3 protein: CSASGSEETQYF
CDR3 DNA: TGCAGTGCTAGTGGGTCTGAAGAGACCCAGTACTTC

clone size: .
J gene: TRBJ2-7
D gene: .
V gene: TRBV20-1
CDR3 protein: CSAKGRSSYEQYF
CDR3 DNA: TGCAGTGCAAAGGGGCGGTCTTCCTACGAGCAGTACTTC

clone size: few
J gene: TRBJ1-5
D gene: .
V gene: TRBV10-2
CDR3 protein: CASSEGRGGQPQHF
CDR3 DNA: TGCGCCAGCAGTGAGGGGAGGGGAGGTCAGCCCCAGCATTTT

clone size: .
J gene: TRBJ2-1
D gene: TRBD1
V gene: TRBV20-1
CDR3 protein: CSAIVEIGQGTYNEQFF
CDR3 DNA: TGCAGTGCTATCGTTGAAATCGGACAGGGGACCTACAATGAGCAGTTCTTC

clone size: many
J gene: TRBJ2-1
D gene: TRBD2
V gene: TRBV10-3
CDR3 protein: CAISESTLGGIAYNEQFF
CDR3 DNA: TGTGCCATCAGTGAGTCAACCCTCGGGGGGATTGCTTACAATGAGCAGTTCTTC

clone size: .
J gene: TRBJ2-1
D gene: .
V gene: TRBV7-9
CDR3 protein: CASSWDIETQFF
CDR3 DNA: TGTGCCAGCAGCTGGGACATAGAGACCCAGTTCTTC

clone size: many
J gene: TRBJ2-1
D gene: .
V gene: TRBV7-2
CDR3 protein: CASRPKGNIRGAFNEQFF
CDR3 DNA: TGTGCCAGCAGACCGAAAGGCAATATTCGGGGGGCCTTCAATGAGCAGTTCTTC

clone size: .
J gene: TRBJ2-7
D gene: TRBD1
V gene: TRBV18
CDR3 protein: CASSPSGTGRYEQYF
CDR3 DNA: TGTGCCAGCTCACCATCCGGGACAGGGAGGTACGAGCAGTACTTC

clone size: many
J gene: TRBJ2-1
D gene: TRBD2
V gene: TRBV10-2
CDR3 protein: CASRKGTIGRSEQFF
CDR3 DNA: TGCGCCAGCAGGAAGGGGACTATCGGGAGAAGTGAGCAGTTCTTC

clone size: few
J gene: TRBJ1-4
D gene: TRBD1
V gene: TRBV3-1
CDR3 protein: CASSPSGTGVEKLFF
CDR3 DNA: TGTGCCAGCAGCCCCTCCGGGACAGGGGTTGAAAAACTGTTTTTT

clone size: few
J gene: TRBJ2-1
D gene: .
V gene: TRBV12-3/TRBV12-4
CDR3 protein: CASSLRQGFRFF
CDR3 DNA: TGTGCCAGCAGTTTACGGCAGGGGTTTCGGTTCTTC

clone size: .
J gene: TRBJ1-1
D gene: .
V gene: TRBV12-3/TRBV12-4
CDR3 protein: CASGPGHSNTEAFF
CDR3 DNA: TGTGCCAGCGGGCCGGGACACTCGAACACTGAAGCTTTCTTT

clone size: .
J gene: TRBJ2-5
D gene: .
V gene: TRBV2
CDR3 protein: CASESDFSFQGTQYF
CDR3 DNA: TGTGCCAGCGAAAGTGACTTTTCATTCCAAGGGACCCAGTACTTC

clone size: few
J gene: TRBJ2-1
D gene: TRBD1
V gene: TRBV20-1
CDR3 protein: CSARGGQGLIYEQFF
CDR3 DNA: TGCAGTGCTAGAGGGGGACAGGGCCTTATCTATGAGCAGTTCTTC

clone size: many
J gene: TRBJ2-1
D gene: TRBD2
V gene: TRBV20-1
CDR3 protein: CSARGTRQFF
CDR3 DNA: TGCAGTGCTAGAGGGACTAGGCAGTTCTTC

clone size: many
J gene: TRBJ2-7
D gene: .
V gene: TRBV20-1
CDR3 protein: CSARPPGGPEQYF
CDR3 DNA: TGCAGTGCTAGACCCCCCGGGGGGCCGGAGCAGTACTTC